The 18 T cell receptor beta chains given below trace back to one sample, sequenced in a study of blood T cell repertoires in COVID-19. Here immunoSEQ multiplex PCR was the method, and the copy in TCRdb shows in-frame clones only, minus some. The sample records over 60,000 clones, 80% to 90% being singletons. The source material was peripheral blood. These receptors were obtained from a man older than 75 with acute or convalescent COVID-19.

The count of this clone is one. The chain joins TRBV5-1 to TRBJ2-1, with D perhaps TRBD1 (6 bases). This CDR3 region has 15 residues. The V gene's germline CDR1 is SGHRS and CDR2 YFSETQ. V shed 5 bases and J shed 3 bases, with 15 bases lying between them. Here the CDR3 reads CASSPQGVNYNEQFF. DNA of the CDR3: TGCGCCAGCAGTCCACAGGGCGTTAACTACAATGAGCAGTTCTTC.

The chain joins TRBV9 to TRBJ2-1; D is perhaps TRBD1 (6 bases). CDR1 SGDLS and CDR2 YYNGEE come from the germline V gene. This CDR3 spans 15 amino acids. The V gene lost 0 bases and the J gene lost 10 bases, with 17 bases spanning the gap. CDR3: CASSVATGSQREQFF. The CDR3, as DNA: TGTGCCAGCAGCGTAGCTACAGGGTCTCAGAGAGAGCAGTTCTTC.

This chain links TRBV6-2 or TRBV6-3 with TRBJ2-5, with a possible D match to TRBD2 (5 bases). The CDR3 is 15 amino acids. V dropped 5 bases and J dropped 0 bases, with 13 bases sitting between them. Germline assignment: CDR1 MNHEY and CDR2 SVGEGT. This CDR3 reads CASSTPVGDQETQYF. The CDR3 DNA reads TGTGCCAGCAGTACCCCCGTCGGGGACCAAGAGACCCAGTACTTC.

CDR3 nucleotides: TGCAGCGTTGAGGGGGGGGACACCTCCTACAATGAGCAGTTCTTC. This gives the protein CSVEGGDTSYNEQFF. The genes are TRBV29-1 and TRBJ2-1; D is perhaps TRBD2 (7 bases). CDR3 length: 15 amino acids. CDR1 is SQVTM and CDR2 is ANQGSEA in the germline V gene. The V and J ends lost 3 bases and 0 bases respectively, with 12 bases between them.

The V and J genes are TRBV4-1 and TRBJ2-2; tentatively, D is TRBD1 (6 bases). V dropped 4 bases and J dropped 4 bases, with 10 bases sitting between them. The germline V gene has CDR1 MGHRA and CDR2 YSYEKL. The CDR3 covers 14 residues. The CDR3 sequence is CASSLGTSTGELFF. In DNA, the CDR3 is TGCGCCAGCAGCCTAGGGACAAGCACCGGGGAGCTGTTTTTT.

CDR3 region: CASSSLLPGANVLTF. The DNA of the CDR3 is TGTGCCAGCAGCTCCCTACTTCCTGGGGCCAACGTCCTGACTTTC. The genes are TRBV7-3 and TRBJ2-6; D is undetermined. This CDR3 contains 15 residues. CDR1 is SGHTA, CDR2 FQGTGA, per germline. V lost 4 bases, J lost 2 bases, and 9 bases lay in between. Combining the CDR3 with reference TRBV7-3 and TRBJ2-6 gives the whole variable domain GAGVSQTPSNKVTEKGKYVELRCDPISGHTALYWYRQSLGQGPEFLIYFQGTGAADDSGLPNDRFFAVRPEGSVSTLKIQRTERGDSAVYLCASSSLLPGANVLTFGAGSRLTVL.

The J gene is TRBJ2-1, the V gene TRBV3-1 (or the pseudogene TRBV3-2); possibly TRBD2 for D (6 bases). CDR3 length equals 14 residues. Deletions cut 4 bases from V and 8 bases from J, with 15 bases between. The germline gives CDR1 LGHDT, CDR2 YNNKEL (reference sequence). The CDR3 DNA reads TGTGCCAGCAGCCTAGGACTACCTACAGATGAGCAGTTCTTC. Translation gives CASSLGLPTDEQFF.

The chain has TRBV5-6 and TRBJ2-1; D might be TRBD2 (5 bases). CDR1 SGHDT and CDR2 YYEEEE come from the germline V gene. The length of the CDR3 is 13 residues. With 7 bases removed from V and 4 bases from J, the gap between germline ends came to 12 bases. CDR3 amino acids: CASSGGLYNEQFF. CDR3 bases: TGTGCCAGCTCCGGAGGTCTGTACAATGAGCAGTTCTTC. Filled out from reference TRBV5-6 and TRBJ2-1, the complete variable domain reads DAGVTQSPTHLIKTRGQQVTLRCSPKSGHDTVSWYQQALGQGPQFIFQYYEEEERQRGNFPDRFSGHQFPNYSSELNVNALLLGDSALYLCASSGGLYNEQFFGPGTRLTVL.

The chain couples TRBV10-3 to TRBJ2-7, with 7 bases identical to TRBD2. V trimming: 5 bases; J trimming: 3 bases; junction bases outside the gene matches: 10. CDR1 is ENHRY and CDR2 is SYGVKD in the germline V gene. This CDR3 has 15 residues. In DNA form, the CDR3 reads TGTGCCATCAGTTCAGCGGGACTGAGGAACTACGAGCAGTACTTC. This sequence encodes CAISSAGLRNYEQYF.

V and J are TRBV18 and TRBJ2-7; TRBD1 matches 8 bases. J gave up 3 bases and V 5 bases, and 6 bases lay outside the gene matches. Per germline, CDR1 KGHSH and CDR2 LQKENI. The CDR3 runs to 14 residues. This CDR3 is CASSSGQGGYEQYF. The DNA of the CDR3 is TGTGCCAGCTCATCTGGACAGGGAGGCTACGAGCAGTACTTC.

The chain couples TRBV2 to TRBJ2-7; TRBD1 aligns across 8 bases. After removal of 7 bases from V and 7 bases from J, the junction contained 9 bases not matched to a gene. This CDR3 contains 13 residues. CDR1 and CDR2 (germline): SNHLY, FYNNEI. CDR3 sequence: CASTKTGVGEQYF. The CDR3 nucleotides read TGTGCCAGCACCAAGACAGGGGTCGGGGAGCAGTACTTC.

V and J are TRBV5-4 and TRBJ2-3; the match to TRBD2 covers 7 bases. V lost 3 bases and J lost 4; bases outside the gene matches: 8. CDR3 length: 15 amino acids. Germline CDR1 reads SGHNT; CDR2 reads YYREEE (reference sequence). Written as DNA, the CDR3 is TGTGCCAGCAGCTCCCTAGCGGAGAGGGCAGATACGCAGTATTTT. The encoded protein is CASSSLAERADTQYF.

The chain is built from TRBV28 and TRBJ2-7; 8 bases fit TRBD1. The CDR3 has 14 amino acids. Germline V CDR1 and CDR2: MDHEN, SYDVKM. V lost 6 bases, J lost 0 bases, and 4 bases stayed unmatched. CDR3 loop: CASSRTGISYEQYF. CDR3 in DNA: TGTGCCAGCAGCCGGACAGGGATCTCCTACGAGCAGTACTTC.

The chain links TRBV7-9 to TRBJ2-6; 10 positions match TRBD1. This CDR3 comprises 18 residues. V lost 5 bases to trimming and J lost 1 base; unmatched junction nucleotides: 8. Germline loops: CDR1 SEHNR, CDR2 FQNEAQ (reference sequence). The CDR3 nucleotides read TGTGCCAGCAGCCCTCGGACAGGGGGGTTTTCTGGGGCCAACGTCCTGACTTTC. Translated: CASSPRTGGFSGANVLTF.

The chain links TRBV6-2 or TRBV6-3 to TRBJ2-1, with 10 positions matching TRBD2. The V and J ends lost 6 bases and 7 bases, in that order; junction bases with no gene match: 9. Germline assignment: CDR1 MNHEY and CDR2 SVGEGT. This CDR3 is built from 15 residues. The CDR3 coding sequence is TGTGCCAGCAGCCCAGCGGGGGGGCCGTGGAATGAGCAGTTCTTC. Protein product: CASSPAGGPWNEQFF.

CDR3 in amino acids: CASSEPAGGAGTQYF. The CDR3 DNA follows: TGTGCCAGCAGTGAACCGGCCGGGGGTGCAGGTACGCAGTATTTT. The chain links TRBV6-1 to TRBJ2-3; perhaps TRBD2 as D (6 bases). This CDR3 is 15 amino acids long. Trimming took 2 bases from V and 8 from J, leaving 17 bases between them. The germline V gene has CDR1 MNHNS and CDR2 SASEGT.

The chain employs TRBV4-1 and TRBJ1-2, with D tentatively TRBD1 (6 bases). Germline loops: CDR1 MGHRA, CDR2 YSYEKL. The CDR3 runs to 15 residues. V was clipped by 2 bases and J by 4 bases, with 14 bases between them. The CDR3 protein is CASSQTRTARYGYTF. For the CDR3, the DNA is TGCGCCAGCAGCCAAACGCGGACAGCTCGCTATGGCTACACCTTC.

The V gene is TRBV5-1, the J gene TRBJ2-3, with D possibly TRBD1 on 6 matching bases. Trimming removed 0 bases from V and 5 bases from J, with 13 bases in between. Germline CDR1 SGHRS, CDR2 YFSETQ. The CDR3 contains 15 residues. CDR3 protein: CASSLALGARDTQYF. The CDR3 DNA reads TGCGCCAGCAGCTTGGCCTTGGGGGCGCGAGATACGCAGTATTTT.